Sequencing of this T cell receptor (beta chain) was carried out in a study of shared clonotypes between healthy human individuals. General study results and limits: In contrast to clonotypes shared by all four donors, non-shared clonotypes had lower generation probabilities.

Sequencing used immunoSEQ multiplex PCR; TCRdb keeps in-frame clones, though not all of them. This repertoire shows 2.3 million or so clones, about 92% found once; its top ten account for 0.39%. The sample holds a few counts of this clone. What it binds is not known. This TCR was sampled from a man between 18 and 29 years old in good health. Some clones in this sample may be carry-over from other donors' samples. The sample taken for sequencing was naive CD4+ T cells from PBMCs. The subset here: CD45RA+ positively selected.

The CDR3 DNA reads TGTGCCAGCAGCCAAATGGACGGCAATCAGCCCCAGCATTTT. Its protein is CASSQMDGNQPQHF. This sequence joins TRBV7-6 and TRBJ1-5; D call uncertain. Germline V gene data show CDR1 as SGHVS and CDR2 as FNYEAQ. The CDR3 is 14 residues long. V was cut by 5 bases and J by 2 bases, with 10 bases left in between.